This T cell receptor beta chain originates from a study of T cells after yellow fever vaccination. TCRdb analysed the 5' RACE reads with MiXCR anew, one entry per CDR3 protein. Found here are about 220,000 distinct CDR3 sequences, about 3% of them singletons; the top ten hold under 3.5%. CDR1 WSHSY and CDR2 SAAADI come from the germline V gene. The germline V and J ends were trimmed by 0 bases and 3 bases, with 9 bases remaining between them. The CDR3 contains 15 residues. This sequence was found in a man younger than 30 who received the YFV17D yellow fever vaccine. Sequencing used CD4+ T cells sorted from PBMCs, obtained 10 days after the yellow fever booster vaccination. The V call is TRBV10-2, the J call TRBJ2-1; no reliable D call. CDR3 sequence reads: CASSESRRHYNEQFF. As DNA, the CDR3 is TGCGCCAGCAGTGAGTCGCGACGGCACTACAATGAGCAGTTCTTC.